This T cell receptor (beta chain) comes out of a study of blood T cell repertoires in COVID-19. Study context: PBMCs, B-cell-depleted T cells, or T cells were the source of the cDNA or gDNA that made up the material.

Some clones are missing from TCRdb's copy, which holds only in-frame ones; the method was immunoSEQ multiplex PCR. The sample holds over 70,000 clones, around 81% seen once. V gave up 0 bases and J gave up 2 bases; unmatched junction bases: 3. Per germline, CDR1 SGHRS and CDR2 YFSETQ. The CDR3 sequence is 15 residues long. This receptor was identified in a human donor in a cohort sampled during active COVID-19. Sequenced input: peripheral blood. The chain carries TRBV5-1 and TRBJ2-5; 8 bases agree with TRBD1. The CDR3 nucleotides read TGCGCCAGCAGCTTGGGGACAGGGTATCAAGAGACCCAGTACTTC. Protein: CASSLGTGYQETQYF.